This passage covers 5 T cell receptor beta chains from one sample sequenced in a study of T cell responses to AZD1222 COVID-19 vaccine. The repertoire was sequenced with immunoSEQ multiplex PCR; TCRdb's copy has only in-frame clones and lacks some. The table shows over 150,000 clones, with about 91% occurring only once. The sequencing used peripheral blood, collected on day 0 of MenACWY control vaccination. These receptors were collected from an adult in good health.

The chain joins TRBV6-5 to TRBJ1-2, with D maybe TRBD1 (5 bases). Trimming took 2 bases from V and 7 from J, leaving 20 bases between them. This CDR3 is built from 16 residues. The germline CDR1 and CDR2 sequences are MNHEY and SVGAGI. CDR3 loop: CASSYEIGVSASGYTF. The DNA of the CDR3 is TGTGCCAGCAGTTACGAAATAGGGGTATCAGCAAGTGGCTACACCTTC.

The chain combines TRBV6-1 with TRBJ2-3, with 9 nucleotides matching TRBD1. The CDR3 totals 16 residues. J was trimmed by 4 bases and V by 2 bases; bases with no gene match: 7. Germline loops: CDR1 MNHNS, CDR2 SASEGT. The chain's CDR3 is CASSEIQGARADTQYF. In nucleotides, the CDR3 is TGTGCCAGCAGTGAAATACAGGGGGCCCGAGCAGATACGCAGTATTTT.

The chain uses TRBV14 and TRBJ1-6, with D possibly being TRBD1 (5 bases). Trimming stripped 0 bases from V and 7 bases from J, with 10 bases between. CDR1 and CDR2 (germline): SGHDN, FVKESK. The CDR3 is 15 residues long. CDR3 DNA: TGTGCCAGCAGCCAAGAGGGACTTGGGAATTCACCCCTCCACTTT. Protein product: CASSQEGLGNSPLHF.

The chain employs TRBV4-2 and TRBJ2-3, with D unresolved. The V end lost 0 bases, the J end lost 1 base, and 14 bases lay between the germline ends. CDR1 is LGHNA, CDR2 YNFKEQ, per germline. The CDR3 contains 17 residues. The CDR3 spells CASSQESRASGTDTQYF. CDR3 nucleotide sequence: TGTGCCAGCAGCCAAGAATCGCGCGCAAGCGGCACAGATACGCAGTATTTT.

The chain couples TRBV6-6 to TRBJ1-1, with no clear D. The ends were cut back, 4 bases at V and 2 bases at J, with 8 bases in the middle. This CDR3 has 13 residues. Germline values: CDR1 MNHNY, CDR2 SVGAGI (reference sequence). CDR3 DNA: TGTGCCAGCAGTTTTGCCTCCAACACTGAAGCTTTCTTT. Its protein product is CASSFASNTEAFF.